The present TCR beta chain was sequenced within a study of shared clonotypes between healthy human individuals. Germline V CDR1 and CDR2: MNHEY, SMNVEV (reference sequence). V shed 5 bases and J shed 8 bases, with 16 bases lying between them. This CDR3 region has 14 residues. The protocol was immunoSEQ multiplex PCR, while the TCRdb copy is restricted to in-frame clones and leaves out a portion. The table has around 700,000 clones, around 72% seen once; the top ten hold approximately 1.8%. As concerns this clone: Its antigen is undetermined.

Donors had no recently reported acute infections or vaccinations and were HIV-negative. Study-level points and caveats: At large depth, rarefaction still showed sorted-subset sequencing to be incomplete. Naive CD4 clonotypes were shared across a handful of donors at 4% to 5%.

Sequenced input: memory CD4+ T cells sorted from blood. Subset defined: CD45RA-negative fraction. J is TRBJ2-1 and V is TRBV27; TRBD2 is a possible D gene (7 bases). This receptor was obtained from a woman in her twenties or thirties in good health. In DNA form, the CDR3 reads TGTGCCAGCAGTCCTAGGACTAGGGGGTATGAGCAGTTCTTC. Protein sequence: CASSPRTRGYEQFF.